This is a list of T cell receptor beta chains from one sample in a study of blood T cell repertoires in COVID-19. Profiled with immunoSEQ multiplex PCR; TCRdb holds only in-frame clones, not every one. Of fewer than 200,000 clones detected, about 85% appear once; the ten largest clones hold around 10%. Sequencing was done on a sample of peripheral blood. These receptors were obtained from a woman older than 75 with acute or convalescent COVID-19. CDR3s include the opening cysteine and the closing phenylalanine or tryptophan. A D gene is named only where the DNA matches it firmly. Only some rows state a clone size, as once, few, many or a class for expanded clones.

clone_size	v_call	d_call	j_call	cdr3_nt	cdr3_aa
NA	TRBV5-1	NA	TRBJ1-4	TGCGCCAGCAGCTTGAACCCAACTACTGGGACTAATGAAAAACTGTTTTTT	CASSLNPTTGTNEKLFF
NA	TRBV18	NA	TRBJ1-4	TGTGCCAGCTCACCAACGCAGGGAAGGGAAAAACTGTTTTTT	CASSPTQGREKLFF
NA	TRBV11-3	TRBD2	TRBJ2-2	TGTGCCAGCAGCCGACACGGGGGAGGGCCTTCCGGGGAGCTGTTTTTT	CASSRHGGGPSGELFF
once	TRBV30	TRBD1	TRBJ1-1	TGTGCCTGGAGTGCCGACAGGGAAACTGAAGCTTTCTTT	CAWSADRETEAFF
NA	TRBV4-2	NA	TRBJ1-2	TGTGCCAGCAGCCAAGACCCAGGGGAGGGCTATGGCTACACCTTC	CASSQDPGEGYGYTF
NA	TRBV27	TRBD1	TRBJ2-7	TGTGCCAGCAGCTTCGGTTTTGGGGACAGGGGTGTGTACTTC	CASSFGFGDRGVYF
NA	TRBV5-1	NA	TRBJ1-6	TGCGCCAGCAGCCTGGGTGACGGGAATAATTCACCCCTCCACTTT	CASSLGDGNNSPLHF
NA	TRBV20-1	NA	TRBJ2-5	TGCAGTGGAGCGGGAGAGACCCAGTACTTC	CSGAGETQYF
NA	TRBV3-1/TRBV3-2	NA	TRBJ1-4	TGTGCCAGCAGCCCATACAGAGGGCAGGTGGAAAAACTGTTTTTT	CASSPYRGQVEKLFF
NA	TRBV7-9	NA	TRBJ1-1	TGTGCCAGCAGCTTAGCCGGGACAATGAACACTGAAGCTTTCTTT	CASSLAGTMNTEAFF
once	TRBV2	NA	TRBJ2-3	TGTGCCAGCAGTGGCCCCCCGGCAGATACGCAGTATTTT	CASSGPPADTQYF
few	TRBV3-1/TRBV3-2	TRBD1	TRBJ2-7	TGTGCCAGCAGCCTACCGGGACAGGGGGCAGGGGAGCAGTACTTC	CASSLPGQGAGEQYF
NA	TRBV5-1	NA	TRBJ1-2	TGCGCCAGCAGCTTGGCTGCGGGGTTAAACTATGGCTACACCTTC	CASSLAAGLNYGYTF
NA	TRBV7-2	TRBD1	TRBJ2-4	TGTGCCAGCAGCTTCGCGGACAGGGGGGGGCCCCAGTACTTC	CASSFADRGGPQYF
NA	TRBV5-1	TRBD1	TRBJ2-2	TGCGCCAGCACCCCCGGGACAGGGGGCACCGGGGAGCTGTTTTTT	CASTPGTGGTGELFF
NA	TRBV7-9	NA	TRBJ1-2	TGTGCCAGCAGCTCCTCCGACATTAGTGGCTACACCTTC	CASSSSDISGYTF
few	TRBV7-9	TRBD1	TRBJ2-7	TGTGCCAGCAGCCAAAACACAGGGGGCGAGCAGTACTTC	CASSQNTGGEQYF
NA	TRBV6-6	NA	TRBJ1-5	TGTGCCATTGGGGGGAGGCCCCAGCATTTT	CAIGGRPQHF
few	TRBV5-4	NA	TRBJ1-3	TGTGCCAGCAAAGGGGCCGGGAACACCATATATTTT	CASKGAGNTIYF
NA	TRBV7-9	NA	TRBJ2-6	TGTGCCAGCAGCTTGCCCGGGAGCTCTGGGGCCAACGTCCTGACTTTC	CASSLPGSSGANVLTF